This is a list of T cell receptor beta chains from one sample in a study of blood T cell repertoires in COVID-19. The assay was immunoSEQ multiplex PCR, and TCRdb's table has in-frame clones only and misses some. The sample shows about 400,000 clones, roughly 90% of them seen only once. The sequencing input was peripheral blood. The source of these receptors is a woman in her 30s with active or convalescent COVID-19. Both conserved end residues are part of each CDR3. The order of the fields is clone size, J gene, V gene, D gene, CDR3 protein, CDR3 DNA. The D gene is left open where the match is weak. Part of the rows lack a size; the others show once, few, many or a class for expanded clones.

>NA|TRBJ1-1|TRBV11-2|NA
CASSLDAVGGTEAFF
TGTGCCAGCAGCTTAGATGCGGTGGGGGGCACTGAAGCTTTCTTT
>few|TRBJ2-2|TRBV5-1|NA
CASRPGQKNTGELFF
TGCGCCAGCAGACCGGGACAAAAGAACACCGGGGAGCTGTTTTTT
>once|TRBJ1-1|TRBV6-5|NA
CASSYQQGLALTEAFF
TGTGCCAGCAGTTACCAACAGGGCCTAGCACTCACTGAAGCTTTCTTT
>NA|TRBJ1-3|TRBV2|NA
CASRLDISGNTIYF
TGTGCCAGCAGACTCGACATCTCTGGAAACACCATATATTTT
>NA|TRBJ1-2|TRBV5-1|NA
CASSSDNNYGYTF
TGCGCCAGCAGCTCCGACAATAACTATGGCTACACCTTC
>NA|TRBJ2-3|TRBV7-2|TRBD2
CASSRRSGGDVTQYF
TGTGCCAGCAGCCGCAGGTCGGGGGGGGATGTTACGCAGTATTTT
>NA|TRBJ1-6|TRBV5-1|NA
CASSLVGQNNSPLHF
TGCGCCAGCAGCTTGGTTGGGCAGAATAATTCACCCCTCCACTTT
>NA|TRBJ1-1|TRBV7-8|NA
CASSLRWNTEAFF
TGTGCCAGCAGCTTACGGTGGAACACTGAAGCTTTCTTT
>NA|TRBJ1-1|TRBV30|NA
CAWSVQGDTEAFF
TGTGCCTGGAGTGTACAAGGGGACACTGAAGCTTTCTTT
>NA|TRBJ2-3|TRBV5-1|NA
CASSLASNTDTQYF
TGCGCCAGCAGCTTGGCGTCTAACACAGATACGCAGTATTTT
>NA|TRBJ2-3|TRBV5-6|TRBD1
CASSLGTGPTDTQYF
TGTGCCAGCAGCTTGGGGACAGGACCCACAGATACGCAGTATTTT
>NA|TRBJ1-1|TRBV10-3|NA
CAISHPGEGTEAFF
TGTGCCATCAGTCACCCAGGGGAGGGTACTGAAGCTTTCTTT
>once|TRBJ1-1|TRBV27|TRBD1
CASSPDRGQSTEAFF
TGTGCCAGCAGTCCCGACAGGGGGCAGAGCACTGAAGCTTTCTTT
>NA|TRBJ2-1|TRBV19|TRBD2
CASSISGNYNEQFF
TGTGCCAGTAGTATAAGCGGGAACTACAATGAGCAGTTCTTC
>NA|TRBJ2-7|TRBV18|TRBD2
CASSPPLGGNDEQYF
TGTGCCAGCTCACCACCCCTGGGAGGGAACGACGAGCAGTACTTC
>NA|TRBJ1-2|TRBV29-1|NA
CSVETSGTGYGYTF
TGCAGCGTTGAAACCAGCGGGACGGGGTATGGCTACACCTTC
>once|TRBJ2-7|TRBV2|TRBD2
CASSEAGLADNEQYF
TGTGCCAGCAGTGAAGCAGGGCTAGCGGATAACGAGCAGTACTTC
>few|TRBJ2-1|TRBV15|TRBD2
CATSRGTGTSGNPSYNEQFF
TGTGCCACCAGCAGAGGTACCGGGACTAGCGGGAACCCCTCCTACAATGAGCAGTTCTTC